The entry below gives a single T cell receptor beta chain sequence along with its context. The CDR3 is 16 amino acids. Germline V lookup: CDR1 SNHLY, CDR2 FYNNEI. Trimming pared 0 bases from V and 2 bases from J, leaving 12 bases between. The sample belongs to a study of cytomegalovirus exposure and HLA in healthy donors. Profiled with immunoSEQ multiplex PCR; TCRdb holds only in-frame clones, not every one. The sample shows 140,000 or so clones, around 90% of them seen only once. The clonotype was recovered from a man in his late teens or twenties in good health and CMV-seropositive. The chain combines TRBV2 with TRBJ2-3; D unclear. The source material was PBMCs. The CDR3 here is CASSEAVRRVTDTQYF. In nucleotides, the CDR3 is TGTGCCAGCAGTGAAGCGGTCAGACGGGTCACAGATACGCAGTATTTT.